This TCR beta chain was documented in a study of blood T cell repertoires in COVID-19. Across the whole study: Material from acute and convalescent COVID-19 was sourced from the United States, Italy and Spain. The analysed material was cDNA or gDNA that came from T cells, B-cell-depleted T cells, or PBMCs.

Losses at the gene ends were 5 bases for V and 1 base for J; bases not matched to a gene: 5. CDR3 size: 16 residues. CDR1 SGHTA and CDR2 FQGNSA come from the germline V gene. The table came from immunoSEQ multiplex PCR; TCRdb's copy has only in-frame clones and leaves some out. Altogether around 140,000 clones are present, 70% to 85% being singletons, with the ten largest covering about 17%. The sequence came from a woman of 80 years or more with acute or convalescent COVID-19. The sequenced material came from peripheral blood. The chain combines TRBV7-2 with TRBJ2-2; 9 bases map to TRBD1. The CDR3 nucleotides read TGTGCCAGCAGCCCCAGACAGGGGGGGAACACCGGGGAGCTGTTTTTT. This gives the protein CASSPRQGGNTGELFF.